This record concerns one T cell receptor beta chain sequence. The germline gives CDR1 SQVTM, CDR2 ANQGSEA. The CDR3 is made up of 13 amino acids. V lost 7 bases and J 7 bases, leaving 14 bases between the germline ends. The source of the sample is a study of beta chain features in type 1 diabetes. Sequenced material consisted of expressed TCRB transcripts (all of the isolated RNA was reverse transcribed). Produced via immunoSEQ multiplex PCR; TCRdb's table is partial and in-frame only. The sample holds 450,000 to 600,000 clones, about 32% seen once. The clonotype originates from a young man in good health. The J gene is TRBJ1-6, the V gene TRBV29-1; D might be TRBD1 (6 bases). The sequenced sample was naive CD4+ T cells from blood. CDR3 region: CSARDTPNSPLHF. In nucleotides, the CDR3 is TGCAGCGCCAGGGACACCCCGAATTCACCCCTCCACTTT.